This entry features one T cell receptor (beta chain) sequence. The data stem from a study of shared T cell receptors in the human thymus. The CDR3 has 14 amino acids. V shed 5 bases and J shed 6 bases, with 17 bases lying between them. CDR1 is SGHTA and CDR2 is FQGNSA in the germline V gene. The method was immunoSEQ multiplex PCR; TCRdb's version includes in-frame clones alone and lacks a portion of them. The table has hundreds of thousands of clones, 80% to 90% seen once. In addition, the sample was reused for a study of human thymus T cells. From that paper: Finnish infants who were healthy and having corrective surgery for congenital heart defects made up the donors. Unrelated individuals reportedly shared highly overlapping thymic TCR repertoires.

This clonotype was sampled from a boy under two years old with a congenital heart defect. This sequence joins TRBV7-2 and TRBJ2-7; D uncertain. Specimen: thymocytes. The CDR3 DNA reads TGTGCCAGCAGCCATAGTCAGGATAGATGCGAGCAGTACTTC. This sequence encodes CASSHSQDRCEQYF.